One and the same sample provided the 19 T cell receptor beta chains below, sequenced in a study of cytomegalovirus exposure and HLA in healthy donors. PCR employed 60 Vbeta and 13 Jbeta primers. Clones were read by immunoSEQ multiplex PCR, and TCRdb kept only the in-frame ones, dropping some. This sample has some 150,000 clones, with over 70% found just once. The sequencing sample was made of PBMCs. The receptors stem from a woman aged 40 to 49 in good health and CMV-seronegative.

This sequence joins TRBV19 and TRBJ2-3; D perhaps matches TRBD1 (6 bases). There are 17 residues in the CDR3. The germline V and J ends were trimmed by 3 bases and 0 bases, with 16 bases remaining between them. Germline CDR1 and CDR2: LNHDA and SQIVND (reference sequence). In DNA form, the CDR3 reads TGTGCCAGTAGTATGGTGGGGAACAGGGCGAGCACAGATACGCAGTATTTT. Protein: CASSMVGNRASTDTQYF.

The V call is TRBV4-1, the J call TRBJ2-1, with D tentatively TRBD1 (6 bases). The CDR3 has 16 residues. V dropped 1 base and J dropped 8 bases, with 18 bases sitting between them. CDR1 MGHRA and CDR2 YSYEKL come from the germline V gene. The CDR3 nucleotides read TGCGCCAGCAGCCAAGCGTTCGGGACATCATACGATGAGCAGTTCTTC. Its translation: CASSQAFGTSYDEQFF.

The chain has TRBV5-6 and TRBJ1-2; D gene ambiguous. CDR1 and CDR2 (germline): SGHDT, YYEEEE. This CDR3 has 17 residues. Trimming pared 4 bases from V and 0 bases from J, leaving 19 bases between. The CDR3 protein is CASSRLRVRSSNYGYTF. In nucleotides, the CDR3 is TGTGCCAGCAGCAGACTAAGGGTTAGGTCATCTAACTATGGCTACACCTTC.

The chain couples TRBV6-5 to TRBJ1-5; 7 bases are shared with TRBD1. Trimming at V came to 4 bases and at J to 2 bases, leaving 8 bases not matched to a gene. There are 16 residues in the CDR3. CDR1 and CDR2 (germline): MNHEY, SVGAGI. The CDR3 coding sequence is TGTGCCAGCAGTTTATCTGGGACAGTTGGCAATCAGCCCCAGCATTTT. It is translated as CASSLSGTVGNQPQHF.

This clone came up once. V and J are TRBV28 and TRBJ2-7; 7 bases are shared with TRBD1. J gave up 2 bases and V 7 bases, and 5 bases lay outside the gene matches. In germline, CDR1 is MDHEN, CDR2 SYDVKM. CDR3 length equals 13 residues. The CDR3: CASMRGPTYEQYF. CDR3 nucleotides: TGTGCCAGCATGAGGGGGCCAACCTACGAGCAGTACTTC.

The chain's CDR3 is CASSLWQSNTGELFF. The CDR3 nucleotides read TGTGCCAGCAGTTTATGGCAGTCGAACACCGGGGAGCTGTTTTTT. The chain combines TRBV27 with TRBJ2-2; D ambiguous. Trimming took off 1 base at V and 0 bases at J, with 6 bases between the two ends. Germline assignment: CDR1 MNHEY and CDR2 SMNVEV (reference sequence). The CDR3 has 15 residues.

V and J are TRBV7-9 and TRBJ2-1; D gene unclear. The CDR3 spans 11 residues. Germline loops: CDR1 SEHNR, CDR2 FQNEAQ (reference sequence). With 11 bases removed from V and 6 bases from J, the gap between germline ends came to 11 bases. Here the CDR3 reads CAFLGSNEQFF. As DNA, the CDR3 is TGTGCCTTCCTCGGGTCCAATGAGCAGTTCTTC.

The V call is TRBV25-1, the J call TRBJ1-6, with D possibly being TRBD1 (6 bases). The CDR3 sequence is 17 residues long. The germline V and J ends were trimmed by 6 bases and 5 bases, with 20 bases remaining between them. CDR1 is MGHDK and CDR2 is SYGVNS in the germline V gene. The CDR3 region has the DNA TGTGCCAGCAGACCCACGAGGGGGACGGCGAATAATTCACCCCTCCACTTT. Protein: CASRPTRGTANNSPLHF.

The chain recombines TRBV2 with TRBJ1-5; 10 nucleotides align to TRBD1. The V gene end was trimmed by 2 bases and the J gene end by 4 bases; junction bases not matched to a gene: 8. Germline CDR1 and CDR2: SNHLY and FYNNEI. The CDR3 is made up of 17 amino acids. The DNA for the CDR3 is TGTGCCAGCAGTGAATCCCCCGGGACAGGGGCGAATCAGCCCCAGCATTTT. Its translation: CASSESPGTGANQPQHF.

The chain links TRBV6-1 to TRBJ1-1; D call uncertain. The CDR3 runs 15 residues. Germline V CDR1 and CDR2: MNHNS, SASEGT. V lost 7 bases, J lost 1 base, and 16 bases lay in between. The CDR3 reads CASNLGREENTEAFF. CDR3 coding DNA: TGTGCCAGCAATCTAGGGAGGGAGGAGAACACTGAAGCTTTCTTT.

The rearrangement joins TRBV27 to TRBJ1-1; 12 bases agree with TRBD1. The CDR3 sequence is 16 residues long. Germline V CDR1 and CDR2: MNHEY, SMNVEV (reference sequence). J lost 0 bases, V lost 6 bases, and 5 bases had no gene match. DNA of the CDR3: TGTGCCAGCAGCCGGGGACAGGGGGCCATGAACACTGAAGCTTTCTTT. This codes for CASSRGQGAMNTEAFF.

In this sample, this clone turned up a few times. The chain has TRBV25-1 and TRBJ1-4; D is perhaps TRBD1 (6 bases). CDR3 size: 14 residues. The germline V gene encodes CDR1 MGHDK and CDR2 SYGVNS. The V gene lost 0 bases and the J gene lost 8 bases, with 10 bases spanning the gap. As DNA, the CDR3 is TGTGCCAGCAGTGAATATGGGACAAGAGAAAAACTGTTTTTT. Protein: CASSEYGTREKLFF.

The chain employs TRBV18 and TRBJ2-1; 7 nucleotides align to TRBD2. Germline trimming cut 3 bases from V and 2 bases from J; bases unmatched to any gene: 1. Germline V lookup: CDR1 KGHSH, CDR2 LQKENI. There are 14 residues in the CDR3. The CDR3 region is CASSPGGAYNEQFF. For the CDR3, the DNA is TGTGCCAGCTCACCTGGGGGGGCCTACAATGAGCAGTTCTTC.

The chain has TRBV19 and TRBJ1-5, with a possible D match to TRBD1 (5 bases). Trimming removed 6 bases from V and 5 bases from J, with 11 bases in between. This CDR3 region has 13 residues. Germline CDR1 and CDR2: LNHDA and SQIVND (reference sequence). CDR3 amino acids: CASRQARDQPQHF. The CDR3 DNA reads as TGTGCCAGTAGACAGGCCCGGGATCAGCCCCAGCATTTT.

The chain is built from TRBV14 and TRBJ1-4, with a possible D match to TRBD1 (5 bases). Germline CDR1 SGHDN, CDR2 FVKESK. With 4 bases removed from V and 7 bases from J, the gap between germline ends came to 19 bases. The CDR3 runs to 16 residues. The DNA of the CDR3 is TGTGCCAGCAGCCGCCCCCTCGGGGGGTCGGTTGAAAAACTGTTTTTT. Translation: CASSRPLGGSVEKLFF.

The chain has TRBV6-5 and TRBJ1-1; TRBD1 might be the D (5 bases). This CDR3 spans 15 amino acids. Looked up from germline, CDR1 is MNHEY and CDR2 is SVGAGI. The germline V and J ends were trimmed by 0 bases and 3 bases, with 11 bases remaining between them. The CDR3 nucleotides read TGTGCCAGCAGTTACTCGGTCAGGGTGGACACTGAAGCTTTCTTT. It codes for CASSYSVRVDTEAFF.

The V and J genes are TRBV7-2 and TRBJ2-7; the D is unclear. V lost 5 bases to trimming and J lost 4 bases, with 18 bases between them. The germline V gene has CDR1 SGHTA and CDR2 FQGNSA. The CDR3 runs 15 residues. In DNA form, the CDR3 reads TGTGCCAGCAGCCCTCTGGCCCTAATGACATACGAGCAGTACTTC. It specifies CASSPLALMTYEQYF.

On this clone itself: Germline is not matched at one junction end, which may reflect a read error. Additional DNA sequences in this sample encode the identical CDR3. The chain uses TRBV7-7 and TRBJ2-1; tentative D call: TRBD2 (6 bases). Germline CDR1 is SSHAT and CDR2 is FNYEAQ (reference sequence). There are 12 residues in the CDR3. CDR3 nucleotides: TGTGCTAGCAGCTCAACGGGGGTTGAGCAGTTCTTC. Its translation is CASSSTGVEQFF.

The gene calls are TRBV5-1 and TRBJ2-3; 11 positions match TRBD2. Germline V CDR1 and CDR2: SGHRS, YFSETQ. CDR3 length: 16 residues. J lost 6 bases, V lost 3 bases, and 9 bases had no gene match. Here the CDR3 reads CASSSLAGGLQDTQYF. CDR3 DNA: TGCGCCAGCAGCTCCCTAGCGGGGGGTCTCCAGGATACGCAGTATTTT.